What follows is one T cell receptor (beta chain) and its context. Its antigen is unknown. This entry belongs to a study of cytomegalovirus exposure and HLA in healthy donors. Study-level information: A previous analysis identified approximately 120 million unique TCR beta sequences derived from some 200 million T cells. Study-wide points: Analyzed later, association rates of TCRs varied across HLA loci, with DRB1 most and HLA-C fewest. The classifier reportedly diagnosed cytomegalovirus status with high specificity and sensitivity.

V was cut by 10 bases and J by 4 bases, with 19 bases left in between. The germline V gene encodes CDR1 MNHEY and CDR2 SVGAGI. This CDR3 is 14 amino acids long. Primers: 60 Vbeta forward and 13 Jbeta reverse. Here immunoSEQ multiplex PCR was the method, and the copy in TCRdb shows in-frame clones only, minus some. Of about 120,000 clones listed, 80% were seen once; the top ten hold approximately 9%. The sample comprised PBMCs. The chain combines TRBV6-5 with TRBJ2-5, with a tentative D call TRBD2 (6 bases). This TCR was sampled from a man aged 25 to 40 in good health and CMV-seropositive. The CDR3 loop is CATSMGGEGETQYF. The CDR3 region has the DNA TGTGCCACCTCGATGGGGGGAGAAGGAGAGACCCAGTACTTC.